This TCR beta chain was documented in a study of cytomegalovirus exposure and HLA in healthy donors. The PCR ran on 60 Vbeta and 13 Jbeta primers. Method: immunoSEQ multiplex PCR; TCRdb's copy keeps in-frame clones and lacks some. Seen here are about 93,000 clones, 65% observed once, and the top ten hold 5.5% to 6.5%. Comment on this clone: Its antigen is currently unknown.

Regarding the study as a whole: In an earlier analysis, productive rearrangement rates for most beta V segments clustered near 90% or 30%. It was 150 to 200 TCR beta chains that were listed as cytomegalovirus-associated. Several top significant clusters appeared, in a later analysis, to be linked to common viral pathogens.

The CDR3 spans 15 residues. Germline V gene sequence: CDR1 MNHNS, CDR2 SASEGT. The V segment lost 5 bases and the J segment 3 bases; nucleotides outside the gene matches: 10. Sample: PBMCs. V gene TRBV6-1 combines with J gene TRBJ2-7; TRBD1 aligns across 7 bases. The clonotype comes from a boy under 18 in good health and CMV-seropositive. This CDR3 is CASSRRQGEFYEQYF. The CDR3 bases are TGTGCCAGCAGTAGGAGACAGGGCGAGTTCTACGAGCAGTACTTC.